Listed here are 27 T cell receptor beta chains from one sample, sequenced in a study of regulatory T cells in long-lasting Graves disease. Library construction for TCR beta used iRepertoire HTBI primers and Arm-PCR of CDR3 regions. TCRdb reprocessed the multiplex PCR reads with MiXCR, giving one entry per CDR3 protein. The table has 500,000 to 700,000 distinct CDR3 sequences, 25% to 30% seen once. Regarding time point: persistent/refractory GD, antithyroid drugs over 5 years with positive TRAb. Following extraction of RNA from PBMCs, that RNA was used to make the TCR library. The specimen comprised peripheral blood mononuclear cells (PBMCs), sampled when the disease was refractory, from a patient treated with antithyroid drugs. These receptors all stem from a female donor with Graves disease.

This clonotype was detected a few times. V and J are TRBV7-7 and TRBJ2-2, with 10 nucleotides matching TRBD1. Looked up from germline, CDR1 is SSHAT and CDR2 is FNYEAQ (reference sequence). The CDR3 length is 14 residues. V was pared by 4 bases and J by 7 bases, with 3 bases of the junction left unmatched. Here the CDR3 reads CASSSDRGGGELFF. The CDR3 bases are TGTGCCAGCAGCTCGGACAGGGGGGGCGGGGAGCTGTTTTTT.

The chain links TRBV13 to TRBJ2-7, with D hard to call. Trimming left V 0 bases short and J 5 bases short, with 8 bases between. Germline V CDR1 and CDR2: PRHDT, FYEKMQ (reference sequence). The CDR3 is 13 residues long. The CDR3 DNA reads TGTGCCAGCAGCTTAGGCCCAACAGACGAGCAGTACTTC. Translating gives CASSLGPTDEQYF.

The chain is built from TRBV3-1 and TRBJ2-5, with 8 bases identical to TRBD2. Germline V lookup: CDR1 LGHDT, CDR2 YNNKEL (reference sequence). V lost 2 bases to trimming and J lost 1 base; unmatched junction nucleotides: 12. The CDR3 is 18 residues long. This chain's CDR3 is CASSQFPREAYLQETQYF. The CDR3 DNA reads TGTGCCAGCAGCCAATTCCCGCGGGAGGCCTACCTCCAAGAGACCCAGTACTTC.

This clonotype came up a few times. This CDR3 is CASNPPEDHYGYTF. Written as DNA, the CDR3 is TGTGCCAGCAACCCTCCTGAGGATCACTATGGCTACACCTTC. This chain joins TRBV7-9 and TRBJ1-2; D not resolved. Germline CDR1 SEHNR, CDR2 FQNEAQ (reference sequence). The CDR3 length is 14 residues. V was shortened by 7 bases and J by 3 bases, with 15 bases between the two germline ends.

V is TRBV14 and J is TRBJ1-4; D is uncertain. CDR1 is SGHDN, CDR2 FVKESK, per germline. The V and J ends lost 5 bases and 6 bases respectively, with 22 bases between them. The CDR3 is 17 residues long. CDR3 nucleotide sequence: TGTGCCAGCAGCGATCTGACACGACCGCGAAAGGATGAAAAACTGTTTTTT. Its translation is CASSDLTRPRKDEKLFF.

The sample holds many counts of this clonotype. V usage is TRBV6-1 and J usage is TRBJ1-2; TRBD1 matches 7 bases. The germline CDR1 and CDR2 sequences are MNHNS and SASEGT. This CDR3 is 12 amino acids long. V was pared by 5 bases and J by 6 bases, with 3 bases of the junction left unmatched. DNA for the CDR3: TGTGCCAGCAGTCCACAGGGGCATGGCTACACCTTC. Its translation: CASSPQGHGYTF.

The chain uses TRBV5-1 and TRBJ1-3, with a weak D call TRBD1 (5 bases). The CDR3 consists of 14 residues. Trimming pared 8 bases from V and 0 bases from J, leaving 12 bases between. From germline, CDR1 is SGHRS and CDR2 YFSETQ. The chain's CDR3 is CASRGAGSGNTIYF. DNA for the CDR3: TGCGCCAGTCGAGGGGCAGGCTCTGGAAACACCATATATTTT.

There are a few counts of this clonotype. This sequence joins TRBV13 and TRBJ2-2, with D tentatively TRBD2 (6 bases). The CDR3 loop spans 17 amino acids. Deletions cut 3 bases from V and 5 bases from J, with 19 bases between. Per the germline V gene, CDR1 is PRHDT and CDR2 is FYEKMQ (reference sequence). The CDR3 region has the DNA TGTGCCAGCAGCTTGTCCCCCGGCCTAGCGAGGACCGGGGAGCTGTTTTTT. Residues: CASSLSPGLARTGELFF.

The chain links TRBV6-5 to TRBJ2-3; TRBD2 is a possible D gene (6 bases). The germline gives CDR1 MNHEY, CDR2 SVGAGI. Trimming pared 2 bases from V and 0 bases from J, leaving 12 bases between. This CDR3 is built from 16 residues. This chain's CDR3 is CASSYLPGSSTDTQYF. The CDR3 DNA is TGTGCCAGCAGTTACCTCCCCGGGAGTAGCACAGATACGCAGTATTTT.

The rearrangement uses TRBV20-1 and TRBJ1-5; the D is unclear. Deletions cut 5 bases from V and 0 bases from J, with 5 bases between. Looked up from germline, CDR1 is DFQATT and CDR2 is SNEGSKA (reference sequence). This CDR3 has 12 residues. The DNA for the CDR3 is TGCAGTGCTCTCAATAGCAATCAGCCCCAGCATTTT. Amino acids: CSALNSNQPQHF.

V usage is TRBV7-9 and J usage is TRBJ1-4; the D is unclear. Between the trimmed V and J ends, which lost 4 bases and 8 bases, there was a span of 17 bases. The CDR3 contains 15 residues. The germline V gene encodes CDR1 SEHNR and CDR2 FQNEAQ (reference sequence). CDR3 in amino acids: CASSSDRGLGEKLFF. CDR3 bases: TGTGCCAGCAGCTCAGACCGGGGTCTTGGAGAAAAACTGTTTTTT.

There are a few counts of this clonotype. V gene TRBV29-1 combines with J gene TRBJ1-2; the D is unclear. Germline V gene lookup returns CDR1 SQVTM and CDR2 ANQGSEA. The V end was cut by 0 bases, the J end by 6 bases, with 14 bases between. This CDR3 has 14 residues. The CDR3 region has the DNA TGCAGCGTTGAAGAACTTGGAGGACCTAATGGCTACACCTTC. As protein: CSVEELGGPNGYTF.

This clonotype occurred a few times. V is TRBV20-1 and J is TRBJ2-2, with D possibly matching TRBD1 (5 bases). V was trimmed by 5 bases and J by 3 bases, leaving 16 bases between them. Germline CDR1 DFQATT, CDR2 SNEGSKA (reference sequence). This CDR3 contains 15 residues. CDR3 in amino acids: CSASQESSDTGELFF. CDR3 DNA: TGCAGTGCTTCACAGGAGAGTTCCGACACCGGGGAGCTGTTTTTT.

With respect to this clonotype: Being one base from a much bigger clone, this may be a read error. V and J are TRBV28 and TRBJ2-7; D perhaps matches TRBD1 (6 bases). CDR1 is MDHEN and CDR2 is SYDVKM in the germline V gene. This CDR3 region has 15 residues. CDR3 DNA: TGTGCCAGCAGCCCCCCCCAGGGGTTCGGGTACGAGCAGTGCTTC. Protein: CASSPPQGFGYEQCF.

In this sample, this clonotype turned up a few times. The chain couples TRBV11-2 to TRBJ2-7; D ambiguous. V lost 4 bases and J 8 bases, leaving 12 bases between the germline ends. Germline V gene data show CDR1 as SGHAT and CDR2 as FQNNGV. This CDR3 comprises 12 residues. CDR3 loop: CASSSESLKQYF. DNA for the CDR3: TGTGCCAGCAGCTCAGAGTCCTTAAAGCAGTACTTC.

This clonotype has only a few counts. This chain connects TRBV20-1 to TRBJ2-7; 13 bases match TRBD2. CDR1 is DFQATT and CDR2 is SNEGSKA in the germline V gene (reference sequence). Germline trimming cut 7 bases from V and 2 bases from J; bases unmatched to any gene: 5. This CDR3 spans 14 amino acids. The CDR3 bases are TGCAGTGTACCGGGACTAGCGGGAACCTACGAGCAGTACTTC. Encoded protein: CSVPGLAGTYEQYF.

This clonotype was observed at least ten times. The chain has TRBV2 and TRBJ1-6; D perhaps matches TRBD1 (5 bases). This CDR3 region has 14 residues. Per germline, CDR1 SNHLY and CDR2 FYNNEI. Trimming took off 7 bases at V and 7 bases at J, with 14 bases between the two ends. CDR3 sequence: CASTLQVPNSPLHF. The CDR3 DNA is TGTGCCAGCACCTTACAGGTTCCGAATTCACCCCTCCACTTT.

This clonotype was recorded a few times. V usage is TRBV6-1 and J usage is TRBJ1-1; the D gene is possibly TRBD1 (6 bases). Trimming cost V 7 bases and J 3 bases, with 27 bases left between them. The germline CDR1 and CDR2 sequences are MNHNS and SASEGT. This CDR3 region has 18 residues. The CDR3 coding sequence is TGTGCCAGCAACCTCCTGGTTTGGGACCAGGGGCGAGACACTGAAGCTTTCTTT. As protein: CASNLLVWDQGRDTEAFF.

The CDR3: CAISDGHNQPQHF. For the CDR3, the DNA is TGTGCCATCAGTGACGGGCACAATCAGCCCCAGCATTTT. The chain has TRBV10-3 and TRBJ1-5, with D hard to call. The CDR3 totals 13 residues. V lost 3 bases, J lost 3 bases, and 6 bases lay in between. CDR1 is ENHRY and CDR2 is SYGVKD in the germline V gene.

This chain links TRBV7-2 with TRBJ1-5; tentatively, D is TRBD1 (5 bases). The CDR3 loop spans 15 amino acids. V lost 3 bases and J 4 bases, leaving 13 bases between the germline ends. CDR1 is SGHTA and CDR2 is FQGNSA in the germline V gene. The CDR3 loop is CASSLLGVRNQPQHF. The DNA for the CDR3 is TGTGCCAGCAGCTTGTTGGGGGTAAGAAATCAGCCCCAGCATTTT.

The chain is built from TRBV29-1 and TRBJ2-4; 9 nucleotides match TRBD1. In germline, CDR1 is SQVTM, CDR2 ANQGSEA. The CDR3 has 15 amino acids. V gave up 0 bases and J gave up 6 bases; unmatched junction bases: 6. The CDR3 coding sequence is TGCAGCGTTGAAGATCCGGACAGGGGCCCAAACATTCAGTACTTC. Its translation is CSVEDPDRGPNIQYF.

This clonotype was counted between two and nine times. V and J are TRBV20-1 and TRBJ2-7; perhaps TRBD2 as D (5 bases). The length of the CDR3 is 15 residues. V was cut by 6 bases and J by 4 bases, with 22 bases left in between. Germline CDR1 is DFQATT and CDR2 is SNEGSKA (reference sequence). The CDR3 loop is CSATSPLAGAYEQYF. The CDR3 nucleotides read TGCAGTGCAACATCCCCCTTGGCGGGTGCGTACGAGCAGTACTTC.

In its sample, this clonotype was seen a few times. This chain connects TRBV20-1 to TRBJ2-7; no clear D. The V gene lost 0 bases and the J gene lost 2 bases, with 17 bases spanning the gap. Germline CDR1 DFQATT, CDR2 SNEGSKA (reference sequence). This CDR3 spans 16 amino acids. The CDR3 DNA is TGCAGTGCTAGAGATCCTTTGGGCAGAAAACCCTACGAGCAGTACTTC. Translated: CSARDPLGRKPYEQYF.

This clonotype was detected ten times or more. This chain links TRBV11-2 with TRBJ1-5, with a tentative D call TRBD1 (5 bases). Per germline, CDR1 SGHAT and CDR2 FQNNGV. Trimming removed 5 bases from V and 4 bases from J, with 15 bases in between. The CDR3 extends over 15 amino acids. In nucleotides, the CDR3 is TGTGCCAGCAGCCTAGGACATTTTCCAAATCAGCCCCAGCATTTT. The encoded protein is CASSLGHFPNQPQHF.

The chain employs TRBV24-1 and TRBJ1-2; 7 bases fit TRBD1. This CDR3 contains 14 residues. Germline V gene sequence: CDR1 KGHDR, CDR2 SFDVKD. V shed 4 bases, J shed 6 bases, and the junction held 7 bases outside the gene matches. CDR3 sequence: CATSETDRVDGYTF. The CDR3 DNA is TGTGCCACCAGTGAGACCGACAGGGTTGATGGCTACACCTTC.

This rearrangement joins TRBV6-1 to TRBJ2-1; the match to TRBD2 covers 12 bases. From germline, CDR1 is MNHNS and CDR2 SASEGT. This CDR3 is built from 15 residues. V lost 4 bases to trimming and J lost 7 bases; unmatched junction nucleotides: 5. CDR3 bases: TGTGCCAGCAGTGCGACTAGCGGGAGTCCTAATGAGCAGTTCTTC. Its translation: CASSATSGSPNEQFF.

This clonotype was seen repeatedly, ten times or more. CDR3 residues: CASREQGRASEAFF. The CDR3 DNA reads TGTGCCAGCAGGGAACAGGGGAGGGCGTCTGAAGCTTTCTTT. The chain couples TRBV28 to TRBJ1-1; 7 nucleotides line up with TRBD1. The trim removed 6 bases at V and 6 bases at J, leaving 10 bases unmatched. This CDR3 comprises 14 residues. The germline CDR1 and CDR2 sequences are MDHEN and SYDVKM.